The entry below describes one T cell receptor beta chain. This entry comes from a study of blood T cell repertoires in COVID-19. TCRdb keeps only in-frame clones here, not all; method: immunoSEQ multiplex PCR. The sample yields about 120,000 clones, roughly 89% seen once. There are 13 residues in the CDR3. With 7 bases removed from V and 1 base from J, the gap between germline ends came to 11 bases. Germline CDR1 is SQVTM and CDR2 is ANQGSEA. The clonotype was recovered from a human donor with acute or convalescent COVID-19. The donor label of this sample is uncertain. V gene TRBV29-1 combines with J gene TRBJ1-5; D perhaps matches TRBD1 (5 bases). Sequencing input: peripheral blood. The CDR3 DNA reads as TGCAGCGCCCAGGGTTCGAGCAATCAGCCCCAGCATTTT. Amino acid sequence: CSAQGSSNQPQHF.